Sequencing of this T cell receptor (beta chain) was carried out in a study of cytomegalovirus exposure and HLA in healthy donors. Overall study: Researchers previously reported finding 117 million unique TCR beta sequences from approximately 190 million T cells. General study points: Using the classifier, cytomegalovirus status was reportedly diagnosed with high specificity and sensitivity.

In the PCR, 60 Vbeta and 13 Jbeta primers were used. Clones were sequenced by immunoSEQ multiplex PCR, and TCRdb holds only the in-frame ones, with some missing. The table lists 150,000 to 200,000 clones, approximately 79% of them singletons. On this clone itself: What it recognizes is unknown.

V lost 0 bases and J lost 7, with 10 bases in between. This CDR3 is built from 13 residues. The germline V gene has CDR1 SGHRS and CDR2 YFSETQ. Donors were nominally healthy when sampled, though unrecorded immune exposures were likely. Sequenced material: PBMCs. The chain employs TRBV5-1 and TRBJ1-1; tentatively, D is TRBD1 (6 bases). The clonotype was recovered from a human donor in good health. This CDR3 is CASSLEGQIEAFF. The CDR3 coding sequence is TGCGCCAGCAGCTTGGAGGGACAAATTGAAGCTTTCTTT.